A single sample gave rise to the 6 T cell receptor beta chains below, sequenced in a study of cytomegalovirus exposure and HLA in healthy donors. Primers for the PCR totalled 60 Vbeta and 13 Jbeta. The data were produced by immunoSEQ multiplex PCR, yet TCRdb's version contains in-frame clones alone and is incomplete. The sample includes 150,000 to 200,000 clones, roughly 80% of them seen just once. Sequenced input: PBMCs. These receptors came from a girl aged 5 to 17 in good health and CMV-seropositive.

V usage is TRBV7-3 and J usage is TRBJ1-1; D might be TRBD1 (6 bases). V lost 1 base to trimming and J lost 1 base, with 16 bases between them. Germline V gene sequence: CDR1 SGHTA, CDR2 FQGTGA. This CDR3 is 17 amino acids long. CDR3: CASSLIRGRRANTEAFF. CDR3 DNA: TGTGCCAGCAGCTTAATCAGGGGACGGCGGGCGAACACTGAAGCTTTCTTT.

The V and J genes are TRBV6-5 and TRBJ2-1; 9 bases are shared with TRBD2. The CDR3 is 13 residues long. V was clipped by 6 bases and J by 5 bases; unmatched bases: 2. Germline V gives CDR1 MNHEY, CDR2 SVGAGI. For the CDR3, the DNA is TGTGCCAGCAGGACTAGCGGTGACAATGAGCAGTTCTTC. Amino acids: CASRTSGDNEQFF.

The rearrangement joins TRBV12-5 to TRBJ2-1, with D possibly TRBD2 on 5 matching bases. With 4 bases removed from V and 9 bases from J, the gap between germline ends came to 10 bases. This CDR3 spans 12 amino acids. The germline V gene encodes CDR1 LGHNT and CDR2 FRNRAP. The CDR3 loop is CASGSRRGEQFF. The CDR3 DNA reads TGTGCTAGTGGTTCTAGACGGGGTGAGCAGTTCTTC.

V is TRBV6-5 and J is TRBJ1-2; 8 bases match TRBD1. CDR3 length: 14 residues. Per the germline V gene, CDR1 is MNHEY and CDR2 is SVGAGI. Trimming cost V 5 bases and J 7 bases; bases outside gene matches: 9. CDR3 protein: CASSATGEVGGYTF. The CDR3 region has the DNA TGTGCCAGCAGTGCGACAGGGGAAGTGGGTGGCTACACCTTC.

The CDR3, as DNA: TGTGCCAGCAGCTTAAAGACAGGGGGCACCTACAATGAGCAGTTCTTC. It codes for CASSLKTGGTYNEQFF. The chain combines TRBV28 with TRBJ2-1; 10 nucleotides line up with TRBD1. Germline V gene data show CDR1 as MDHEN and CDR2 as SYDVKM. The CDR3 loop spans 16 amino acids. Trimming cost V 6 bases and J 2 bases; bases outside gene matches: 7.

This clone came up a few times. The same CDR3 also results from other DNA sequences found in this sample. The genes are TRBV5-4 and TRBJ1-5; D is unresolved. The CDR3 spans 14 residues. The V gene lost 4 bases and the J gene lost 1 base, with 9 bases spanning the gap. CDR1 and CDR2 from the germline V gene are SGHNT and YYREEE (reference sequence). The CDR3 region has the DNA TGTGCCAGCAGCCTCCGGGGAAGCAATCAGCCCCAGCATTTT. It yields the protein CASSLRGSNQPQHF.